Below are 20 T cell receptor beta chains sequenced from a single sample in a study of blood T cell repertoires in COVID-19. TCRdb's copy holds only in-frame clones and misses some; the assay was immunoSEQ multiplex PCR. This sample has some 70,000 clones, with 81% found just once. The sample consisted of peripheral blood. The source is a woman in her 70s with acute or convalescent COVID-19.

In DNA form, the CDR3 reads TGTGCCAGCAGCTTAGGAAGCGGGAGGAACAATGAGCAGTTCTTC. The encoded protein is CASSLGSGRNNEQFF. The chain recombines TRBV7-9 with TRBJ2-1, with 9 positions matching TRBD2. The CDR3 covers 15 residues. J gave up 5 bases and V 1 base, and 3 bases lay outside the gene matches. CDR1 is SEHNR, CDR2 FQNEAQ, per germline (reference sequence).

This rearrangement joins TRBV28 to TRBJ1-2; TRBD1 aligns across 9 bases. V trimming: 6 bases; J trimming: 2 bases; junction bases outside the gene matches: 7. The CDR3 runs to 15 residues. CDR1 is MDHEN and CDR2 is SYDVKM in the germline V gene. The CDR3 sequence is CASRAPGQGNYGYTF. The DNA of the CDR3 is TGTGCCAGCAGGGCGCCGGGACAGGGAAACTATGGCTACACCTTC.

This chain uses TRBV12-3 or TRBV12-4 with TRBJ1-4, with a tentative D call TRBD1 (5 bases). This CDR3 spans 13 amino acids. V was trimmed by 2 bases and J by 8 bases, leaving 9 bases between them. CDR3 sequence: CASSLWGEEKLFF. CDR3 DNA sequence: TGTGCCAGCAGTTTATGGGGGGAGGAAAAACTGTTTTTT.

V usage is TRBV6-5 and J usage is TRBJ1-1; weak D call: TRBD1 (6 bases). The V end was cut by 8 bases, the J end by 3 bases, with 16 bases between. The CDR3 spans 14 residues. Germline values: CDR1 MNHEY, CDR2 SVGAGI. CDR3 region: CASGIQGGDTEAFF. The DNA for the CDR3 is TGTGCCAGCGGTATACAGGGTGGGGACACTGAAGCTTTCTTT.

V usage is TRBV7-9 and J usage is TRBJ2-4; 12 nucleotides match TRBD2. V dropped 4 bases and J dropped 0; count of bases not matched to a gene: 4. This CDR3 spans 17 amino acids. CDR1 and CDR2 from the germline V gene are SEHNR and FQNEAQ (reference sequence). The CDR3 bases are TGTGCCAGCAGCTCACGGGGACTAGCGGGAGCCAAAAACATTCAGTACTTC. Translating it yields CASSSRGLAGAKNIQYF.

V usage is TRBV28 and J usage is TRBJ2-4; 8 bases are shared with TRBD2. This CDR3 is built from 15 residues. Germline CDR1 MDHEN, CDR2 SYDVKM. With V trimmed by 5 bases and J by 6 bases, 9 bases remained unmatched. CDR3 nucleotides: TGTGCCAGCAGTGTCCCGGGACTAGGACTAAACATTCAGTACTTC. Translated, it gives CASSVPGLGLNIQYF. The full variable domain, in which reference TRBV28 and TRBJ2-4 provide the parts outside the CDR3, is DVKVTQSSRYLVKRTGEKVFLECVQDMDHENMFWYRQDPGLGLRLIYFSYDVKMKEKGDIPEGYSVSREKKERFSLILESASTNQTSMYLCASSVPGLGLNIQYFGAGTRLSVL.

The chain combines TRBV27 with TRBJ2-3; TRBD2 matches at 12 bases. V trimming: 5 bases; J trimming: 5 bases; junction bases outside the gene matches: 11. This CDR3 contains 17 residues. The germline V gene has CDR1 MNHEY and CDR2 SMNVEV (reference sequence). The CDR3 reads CASSERLAGVAGDTQYF. For the CDR3, the DNA is TGTGCCAGCAGTGAGAGACTAGCGGGAGTGGCTGGAGATACGCAGTATTTT.

The chain uses TRBV7-9 and TRBJ1-4; 7 nucleotides align to TRBD1. V was clipped by 5 bases and J by 5 bases; unmatched bases: 11. Germline lookup yields CDR1 SEHNR and CDR2 FQNEAQ (reference sequence). This CDR3 contains 16 residues. The CDR3 is CASSPVGTAPNEKLFF. The CDR3 DNA sequence: TGTGCCAGCAGCCCGGTTGGGACAGCCCCGAATGAAAAACTGTTTTTT. Filled out from reference TRBV7-9 and TRBJ1-4, the complete variable domain reads DTGVSQNPRHKITKRGQNVTFRCDPISEHNRLYWYRQTLGQGPEFLTYFQNEAQLEKSRLLSDRFSAERPKGSFSTLEIQRTEQGDSAMYLCASSPVGTAPNEKLFFGSGTQLSVL.

The sample holds a few counts of this clone. The chain employs TRBV4-1 and TRBJ1-2, with 7 bases fitting TRBD1. The V gene's germline CDR1 is MGHRA and CDR2 YSYEKL. The CDR3 loop spans 15 amino acids. The ends lost 0 bases at V and 4 bases at J; junction bases unmatched: 5. The chain's CDR3 is CASSQDTGQLYGYTF. CDR3 bases: TGCGCCAGCAGCCAAGATACGGGACAGCTCTATGGCTACACCTTC.

V usage is TRBV6-1 and J usage is TRBJ2-5; 8 nucleotides line up with TRBD2. After removal of 2 bases from V and 2 bases from J, the junction contained 4 bases not matched to a gene. The length of the CDR3 is 15 residues. Germline V gene lookup returns CDR1 MNHNS and CDR2 SASEGT. The DNA for the CDR3 is TGTGCCAGCAGTGAATTTAGCGGGGTTCAAGAGACCCAGTACTTC. This translates into CASSEFSGVQETQYF.

This chain connects TRBV27 to TRBJ2-7; TRBD2 matches at 11 bases. The CDR3 sequence is 15 residues long. Germline V gene data show CDR1 as MNHEY and CDR2 as SMNVEV (reference sequence). V lost 3 bases and J lost 4; bases outside the gene matches: 5. The CDR3 protein is CASSFQLAGAYEQYF. The CDR3, as DNA: TGTGCCAGCAGTTTTCAACTAGCGGGAGCGTACGAGCAGTACTTC.

V usage is TRBV6-5 and J usage is TRBJ1-3, with D maybe TRBD1 (6 bases). CDR1 is MNHEY and CDR2 is SVGAGI in the germline V gene. The CDR3 is 16 residues long. The ends were cut back, 2 bases at V and 8 bases at J, with 19 bases in the middle. CDR3 loop: CASSYDPEGYRDTIYF. CDR3 DNA: TGTGCCAGCAGTTACGACCCGGAAGGCTACAGGGACACCATATATTTT.

V usage is TRBV5-5 and J usage is TRBJ1-1; D not resolved. Germline-derived CDR1 and CDR2 are SGHKS and YYEKEE (reference sequence). The CDR3 has 16 residues. Trimming took off 3 bases at V and 1 base at J, with 16 bases between the two ends. CDR3 nucleotide sequence: TGTGCCAGCAGCTCCTACGTACCCTCCACGAACACTGAAGCTTTCTTT. Its translation: CASSSYVPSTNTEAFF.

V usage is TRBV7-9 and J usage is TRBJ2-7, with 13 bases matching TRBD2. Germline lookup yields CDR1 SEHNR and CDR2 FQNEAQ (reference sequence). Losses at the gene ends were 5 bases for V and 6 bases for J; bases not matched to a gene: 4. The CDR3 length is 14 residues. CDR3 in DNA: TGTGCCAGCAGCCCAGGGACTAGCGGGATCGAGCAGTACTTC. It translates to CASSPGTSGIEQYF.

This clone was detected only a few times. The CDR3 DNA is TGTGCCAGTCGGTCCGGGGGTTATAATTCACCCCTCCACTTT. Its protein is CASRSGGYNSPLHF. V is TRBV6-5 and J is TRBJ1-6; D may be TRBD1 (5 bases). V was clipped by 9 bases and J by 4 bases, with 13 bases between them. The CDR3 is 14 amino acids. Germline lookup yields CDR1 MNHEY and CDR2 SVGAGI.

The chain recombines TRBV4-2 with TRBJ2-5; 12 bases agree with TRBD2. V shed 3 bases and J 4 bases; nucleotides not matched to a gene: 6. The CDR3 is 16 residues long. Germline assignment: CDR1 LGHNA and CDR2 YNFKEQ. CDR3 coding DNA: TGTGCCAGCAGCCACGCTAGCGGGAGGGATATAGAGACCCAGTACTTC. This encodes CASSHASGRDIETQYF.

The rearrangement links TRBV27 to TRBJ2-5, with TRBD2 matching over 13 bases. CDR1 MNHEY and CDR2 SMNVEV come from the germline V gene (reference sequence). CDR3 size: 16 residues. V shed 4 bases, J shed 5 bases, and the junction held 7 bases outside the gene matches. CDR3 amino acids: CASSSWTSGSAETQYF. For the CDR3, the DNA is TGTGCCAGCAGTTCCTGGACTAGCGGGAGCGCGGAGACCCAGTACTTC.

CDR3 sequence: CASSLTGGSYGYTF. The CDR3 DNA sequence: TGTGCCAGCAGCCTGACAGGGGGGAGCTATGGCTACACCTTC. The chain recombines TRBV9 with TRBJ1-2, with 9 nucleotides matching TRBD1. This CDR3 comprises 14 residues. Germline-derived CDR1 and CDR2 are SGDLS and YYNGEE. With 4 bases clipped from V and 4 bases from J, the junction kept 5 bases outside the gene matches.

The chain recombines TRBV14 with TRBJ2-7, with 7 nucleotides matching TRBD2. V lost 4 bases, J lost 2 bases, and 8 bases stayed unmatched. The CDR3 consists of 15 residues. Germline-derived CDR1 and CDR2 are SGHDN and FVKESK. CDR3 loop: CASSRSGLGTYEQYF. Here the CDR3 DNA reads TGTGCCAGCAGCCGGTCTGGACTAGGAACCTACGAGCAGTACTTC.

The rearrangement uses TRBV6-5 and TRBJ1-5; D is perhaps TRBD1 (6 bases). The CDR3 spans 15 residues. Trimming took 0 bases from V and 2 from J, leaving 8 bases between them. CDR1 is MNHEY and CDR2 is SVGAGI in the germline V gene. The DNA of the CDR3 is TGTGCCAGCAGTTACTCGCAGGGGCGCAATCAGCCCCAGCATTTT. It specifies CASSYSQGRNQPQHF.